The 20 T cell receptor beta chains presented below share a single source sample, sequenced in a study of T cells after yellow fever vaccination. TCRdb passed the 5' RACE reads through MiXCR, listing each CDR3 protein once. This sample has about 170,000 distinct CDR3 sequences; approximately 10% occur once, and the top ten carry around 34%. The sequenced sample was CD8+ T cells sorted from PBMCs, obtained 15 days after the yellow fever booster vaccination. These receptors came from a man aged 18 to 29 who received the YFV17D yellow fever vaccine.

J is TRBJ1-1 and V is TRBV6-6; D unresolved. The CDR3 is 12 amino acids. With 1 base removed from V and 8 bases from J, the gap between germline ends came to 8 bases. Looked up from germline, CDR1 is MNHNY and CDR2 is SVGAGI (reference sequence). This chain's CDR3 is CASSYYQEEAFF. CDR3 sequence (DNA): TGTGCCAGCAGTTACTACCAGGAAGAAGCTTTCTTT.

There are a few counts of this clonotype. The V call is TRBV5-6, the J call TRBJ2-3; 8 bases align to TRBD1. From germline, CDR1 is SGHDT and CDR2 YYEEEE. The CDR3 loop spans 15 amino acids. V was clipped by 4 bases and J by 2 bases; unmatched bases: 6. DNA of the CDR3: TGTGCCAGCAGCCCCTGGACAGGGAACACAGATACGCAGTATTTT. This translates into CASSPWTGNTDTQYF.

This clonotype was recorded a few times. CDR3: CASSPWTSGANTGELFF. The CDR3 DNA sequence: TGCGCCAGCAGCCCCTGGACTAGCGGGGCAAACACCGGGGAGCTGTTTTTT. The chain recombines TRBV4-3 with TRBJ2-2; 12 nucleotides agree with TRBD2. This CDR3 spans 17 amino acids. V was clipped by 4 bases and J by 2 bases; unmatched bases: 5. Germline lookup yields CDR1 LGHNA and CDR2 YSLEER.

In this sample, this clonotype turned up a few times. The rearrangement uses TRBV9 and TRBJ1-2, with TRBD1 as a possible D gene (5 bases). The CDR3 extends over 16 amino acids. Looked up from germline, CDR1 is SGDLS and CDR2 is YYNGEE. Trimming removed 0 bases at V and 5 bases at J, with 17 bases between. CDR3 bases: TGTGCCAGCAGCGTAGAGGGGACCCCCCGGGAGTATGGCTACACCTTC. Translating it yields CASSVEGTPREYGYTF. Full variable domain (remainder filled in from reference TRBV9 and TRBJ1-2): DSGVTQTPKHLITATGQRVTLRCSPRSGDLSVYWYQQSLDQGLQFLIQYYNGEERAKGNILERFSAQQFPDLHSELNLSSLELGDSALYFCASSVEGTPREYGYTFGSGTRLTVV.

The chain employs TRBV6-4 and TRBJ2-2; perhaps TRBD1 as D (6 bases). V was clipped by 3 bases and J by 7 bases, with 9 bases between them. In germline, CDR1 is MRHNA, CDR2 SNTAGT. This CDR3 contains 13 residues. The CDR3 loop is CASSEQGYGELFF. The CDR3 region has the DNA TGTGCCAGCAGTGAACAGGGCTACGGGGAGCTGTTTTTT.

This clonotype showed up many times. The chain recombines TRBV25-1 with TRBJ2-1; TRBD2 matches at 7 bases. The trim removed 6 bases at V and 7 bases at J, leaving 15 bases unmatched. This CDR3 is built from 16 residues. The germline gives CDR1 MGHDK, CDR2 SYGVNS. CDR3 residues: CASRGHTERGRNEQFF. The DNA for the CDR3 is TGTGCCAGCAGGGGCCATACGGAGCGGGGACGGAATGAGCAGTTCTTC.

The V gene is TRBV7-8, the J gene TRBJ2-7, with TRBD2 as a possible D gene (5 bases). CDR1 and CDR2 (germline): SGHVS, FQNEAQ. The CDR3 has 13 amino acids. V lost 5 bases to trimming and J lost 3 bases, with 11 bases between them. The CDR3 coding sequence is TGTGCCAGCAGCCCCACGGGGAACTACGAGCAGTACGTC. Translating gives CASSPTGNYEQYV.

This clonotype has a count of ten or more. The chain recombines TRBV4-1 with TRBJ2-4; 10 bases fit TRBD2. The CDR3 contains 17 residues. V was clipped by 4 bases and J by 0 bases; unmatched bases: 6. Germline CDR1 reads MGHRA; CDR2 reads YSYEKL. As DNA, the CDR3 is TGCGCCAGCAGCCTTGGCAGACTAGCGGGAGCCAAAAACATTCAGTACTTC. Translated: CASSLGRLAGAKNIQYF.

This clonotype came up a few times. The chain employs TRBV19 and TRBJ1-5; D not resolved. Germline loops: CDR1 LNHDA, CDR2 SQIVND (reference sequence). The CDR3 has 13 residues. Trimming took off 3 bases at V and 6 bases at J, with 9 bases between the two ends. Here the CDR3 DNA reads TGTGCCAGTAGTATCACGGGATCTCAGCCCCAGCATTTT. It yields the protein CASSITGSQPQHF. The complete variable domain, with remaining parts taken from reference TRBV19 and TRBJ1-5, reads DGGITQSPKYLFRKEGQNVTLSCEQNLNHDAMYWYRQDPGQGLRLIYYSQIVNDFQKGDIAEGYSVSREKKESFPLTVTSAQKNPTAFYLCASSITGSQPQHFGDGTRLSIL.

This clonotype has only a few counts. J is TRBJ1-2 and V is TRBV2; a possible D gene is TRBD1 (5 bases). The germline V gene encodes CDR1 SNHLY and CDR2 FYNNEI. Trimming cost V 6 bases and J 4 bases, with 15 bases left between them. The CDR3 consists of 14 residues. The CDR3 sequence is CASRDFDSGYGYTF. CDR3 nucleotide sequence: TGTGCCAGCAGAGACTTCGACAGCGGCTATGGCTACACCTTC.

V and J are TRBV11-2 and TRBJ1-1; D unclear. The CDR3 has 14 amino acids. Per germline, CDR1 SGHAT and CDR2 FQNNGV. Trimming stripped 1 base from V and 0 bases from J, with 6 bases between. CDR3 region: CASSLVSVNTEAFF. CDR3 DNA: TGTGCCAGCAGCTTAGTCTCGGTGAACACTGAAGCTTTCTTT.

This chain uses TRBV12-3 or TRBV12-4 with TRBJ2-7; a weak D match, TRBD2 (6 bases). This CDR3 spans 13 amino acids. Trimming shortened V by 4 bases and J by 5 bases, and 12 bases separated the two germline ends. The CDR3 nucleotides read TGTGCCAGCAGTTATGGGACTCCGAACGAGCAGTACGTC. It is translated as CASSYGTPNEQYV.

This clonotype was recorded many times. This chain links TRBV4-1 with TRBJ2-7; D is ambiguous. The CDR3 is 14 amino acids. CDR1 and CDR2 from the germline V gene are MGHRA and YSYEKL. Trimming took off 4 bases at V and 3 bases at J, with 13 bases between the two ends. CDR3 bases: TGCGCCAGCAGCCCCGAAAGTGGCCACTACGAGCAGTACGTC. Its protein product is CASSPESGHYEQYV.

In its sample, this clonotype was seen a few times. The chain has TRBV5-6 and TRBJ2-1; TRBD2 aligns across 8 bases. CDR3 length: 15 residues. CDR1 and CDR2 from the germline V gene are SGHDT and YYEEEE. The junction had 11 bases not matched to a gene; V was cut back by 4 bases and J by 8 bases. CDR3: CASSREGLGVHEQFF. The CDR3 DNA reads TGTGCCAGCAGCCGGGAGGGACTAGGTGTCCATGAGCAGTTCTTC.

J is TRBJ1-2 and V is TRBV4-3, with unresolved D. CDR3 length: 15 residues. Germline CDR1 reads LGHNA; CDR2 reads YSLEER. V was cut by 0 bases and J by 7 bases, with 15 bases left in between. The CDR3 loop reads CASSQDLVPLSGYTF. In DNA, the CDR3 is TGCGCCAGCAGCCAAGACTTGGTCCCATTATCTGGCTACACCTTC.

The V and J genes are TRBV27 and TRBJ1-1, with D hard to call. Trimming took 0 bases from V and 1 from J, leaving 6 bases between them. In germline, CDR1 is MNHEY, CDR2 SMNVEV (reference sequence). This CDR3 contains 14 residues. The DNA of the CDR3 is TGTGCCAGCAGTTTATCGGTCAGGAACACTGAAGCTTTCTTT. Translating gives CASSLSVRNTEAFF.

This CDR3 is CASSYETGGSGANVLTF. The CDR3 DNA is TGTGCCAGCAGTTACGAGACAGGGGGCTCTGGGGCCAACGTCCTGACTTTC. The chain links TRBV6-5 to TRBJ2-6, with 9 bases lining up with TRBD1. The V gene's germline CDR1 is MNHEY and CDR2 SVGAGI. Trimming cost V 2 bases and J 0 bases; bases outside gene matches: 2. The CDR3 runs 17 residues.

The sample holds a few counts of this clonotype. The CDR3 loop reads CSVEEKGVPYEQYF. The DNA for the CDR3 is TGCAGCGTTGAAGAGAAGGGGGTTCCCTACGAGCAGTACTTC. The chain couples TRBV29-1 to TRBJ2-7; tentatively, D is TRBD1 (6 bases). The CDR3 is 14 residues long. Trimming cost V 0 bases and J 2 bases, with 11 bases left between them. Germline V gene sequence: CDR1 SQVTM, CDR2 ANQGSEA.

This clonotype was seen ten or more times. This sequence joins TRBV3-1 and TRBJ1-1; D possibly corresponds to TRBD1 (5 bases). This CDR3 contains 14 residues. Deletions cut 0 bases from V and 3 bases from J, with 8 bases between. Germline V gives CDR1 LGHDT, CDR2 YNNKEL (reference sequence). CDR3 sequence reads: CASSQEGVYTEAFF. CDR3 DNA: TGTGCCAGCAGCCAAGAAGGGGTTTACACTGAAGCTTTCTTT.

This clonotype was observed a handful of times. This chain links TRBV7-9 with TRBJ1-2; D gene unclear. Between the trimmed V and J ends, which lost 5 bases and 8 bases, there was a span of 15 bases. The length of the CDR3 is 13 residues. Germline V lookup: CDR1 SEHNR, CDR2 FQNEAQ (reference sequence). The CDR3 region has the DNA TGTGCCAGCAGCCCACCGCTGACGGAAGGCTACACCTTC. Its protein product is CASSPPLTEGYTF.